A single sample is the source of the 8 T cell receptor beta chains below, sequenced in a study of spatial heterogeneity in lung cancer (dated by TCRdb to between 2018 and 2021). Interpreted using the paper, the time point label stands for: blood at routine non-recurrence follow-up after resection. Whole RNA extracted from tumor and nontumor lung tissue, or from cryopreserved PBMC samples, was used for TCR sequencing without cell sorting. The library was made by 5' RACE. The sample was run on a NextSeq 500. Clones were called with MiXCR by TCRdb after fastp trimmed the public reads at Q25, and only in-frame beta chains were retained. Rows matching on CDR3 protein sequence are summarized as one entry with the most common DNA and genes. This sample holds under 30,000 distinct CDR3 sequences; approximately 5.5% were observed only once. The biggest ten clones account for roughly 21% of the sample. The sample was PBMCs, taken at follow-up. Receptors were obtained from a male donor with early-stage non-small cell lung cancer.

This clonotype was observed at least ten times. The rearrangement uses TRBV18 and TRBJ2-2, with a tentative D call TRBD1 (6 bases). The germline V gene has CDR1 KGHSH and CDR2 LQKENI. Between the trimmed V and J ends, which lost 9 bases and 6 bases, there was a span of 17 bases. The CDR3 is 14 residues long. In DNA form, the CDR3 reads TGTGCCAGTCACGACAGGTCGTCGTCCGGGGAGCTGTTTTTT. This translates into CASHDRSSSGELFF.

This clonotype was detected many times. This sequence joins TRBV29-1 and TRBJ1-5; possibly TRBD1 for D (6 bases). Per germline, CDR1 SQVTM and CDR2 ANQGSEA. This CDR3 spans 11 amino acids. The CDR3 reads CRGAADQPQHF. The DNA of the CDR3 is TGCAGGGGGGCGGCAGATCAGCCCCAGCATTTT.

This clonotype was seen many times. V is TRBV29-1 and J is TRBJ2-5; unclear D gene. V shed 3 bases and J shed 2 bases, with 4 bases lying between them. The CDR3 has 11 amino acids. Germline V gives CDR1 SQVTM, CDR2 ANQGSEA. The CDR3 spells CSVDGQETQYF. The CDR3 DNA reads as TGCAGCGTTGATGGACAAGAGACCCAGTACTTC.

CDR3 nucleotides: TGTGCCAGCACCGACAGGGGGAGAAGGTACACTGAAGCTTTCTTT. It is translated as CASTDRGRRYTEAFF. The chain carries TRBV7-9 and TRBJ1-1; 9 bases are shared with TRBD1. The germline V gene has CDR1 SEHNR and CDR2 FQNEAQ (reference sequence). V shed 7 bases, J shed 3 bases, and the junction held 9 bases outside the gene matches. The CDR3 consists of 15 residues.

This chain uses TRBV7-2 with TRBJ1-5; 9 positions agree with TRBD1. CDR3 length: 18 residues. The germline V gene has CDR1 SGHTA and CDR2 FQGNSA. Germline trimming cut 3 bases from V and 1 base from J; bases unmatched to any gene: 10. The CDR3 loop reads CASSLSPYRGQSNQPQHF. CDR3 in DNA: TGTGCCAGCAGCTTGAGCCCCTACAGGGGGCAAAGCAATCAGCCCCAGCATTTT.

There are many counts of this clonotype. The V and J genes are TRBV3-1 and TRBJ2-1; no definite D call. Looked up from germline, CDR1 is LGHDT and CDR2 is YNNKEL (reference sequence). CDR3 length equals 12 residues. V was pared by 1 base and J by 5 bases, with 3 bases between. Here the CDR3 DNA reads TGTGCCAGCAGCCAAGCCAACAATGAGCAGTTCTTC. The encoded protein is CASSQANNEQFF.

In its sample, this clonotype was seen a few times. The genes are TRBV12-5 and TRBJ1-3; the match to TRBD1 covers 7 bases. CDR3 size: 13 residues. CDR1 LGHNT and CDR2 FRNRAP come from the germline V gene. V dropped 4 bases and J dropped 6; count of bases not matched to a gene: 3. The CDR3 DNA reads TGTGCTAGTGGTTCGGGACAGACAAACACCATATATTTT. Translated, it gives CASGSGQTNTIYF.

In DNA, the CDR3 is TGCGCCAGCAGCCGACTAGCGGGAGGTCAAACAACCTCCTACAATGAGCAGTTCTTC. This gives the protein CASSRLAGGQTTSYNEQFF. The V call is TRBV4-1, the J call TRBJ2-1, with 13 positions matching TRBD2. The ends lost 4 bases at V and 0 bases at J; junction bases unmatched: 9. This CDR3 comprises 19 residues. Germline V lookup: CDR1 MGHRA, CDR2 YSYEKL.